This TCR beta chain was captured by sequencing in a study of blood T cell repertoires in COVID-19. From germline, CDR1 is SGHTA and CDR2 FQGNSA. The CDR3 runs to 15 residues. V was cut by 2 bases and J by 2 bases, with 10 bases left in between. This clone was seen a handful of times. Some clones are missing from TCRdb's copy, which holds only in-frame ones; the method was immunoSEQ multiplex PCR. Here the sample spans 130,000 to 150,000 clones, approximately 83% being singletons. The sample comprised peripheral blood. The V call is TRBV7-2, the J call TRBJ2-1; TRBD2 might be the D (6 bases). This TCR was recovered from a woman aged 60-75 years with COVID-19, enrolled during active disease. CDR3 DNA: TGTGCCAGCAGCTTATACGGGGGAACCTACAATGAGCAGTTCTTC. Translating gives CASSLYGGTYNEQFF.